This T cell receptor beta chain derives from a study of Graves' ophthalmopathy and Graves' hyperthyroidism. Trimming took off 4 bases at V and 6 bases at J, with 16 bases between the two ends. Germline CDR1 MNHEY, CDR2 SVGAGI. The CDR3 is made up of 14 amino acids. Amplifying from RNA transcripts, the study obtained TCR beta CDR3 regions. HTBI primers were used in a first-round RT-PCR, which preceded a second-round multiplex PCR. MiXCR, run by TCRdb on the multiplex PCR reads, gives a single entry per CDR3 protein. Here the sample spans about 390,000 distinct CDR3 sequences, roughly 17% being singletons. This clonotype was counted a few times. Its specificity is not known. The source of the PBMCs was 8.5 to 10 ml of fresh peripheral blood. Study-level findings and limits: Ophthalmopathy progression was predicted with about 71% sensitivity and approximately 72% specificity. With over 85% sensitivity and around 80% specificity, a 13-signature model separated ophthalmopathy from stable hyperthyroidism.

This TCR was sampled from an adult woman with stable Graves' hyperthyroidism. Material: peripheral blood. This sequence joins TRBV6-5 and TRBJ2-7; D may be TRBD2 (5 bases). CDR3 in DNA: TGTGCCAGCAGTTTCGGGGTCCTGCTGCGCGAGCAGTACTTC. It yields the protein CASSFGVLLREQYF.